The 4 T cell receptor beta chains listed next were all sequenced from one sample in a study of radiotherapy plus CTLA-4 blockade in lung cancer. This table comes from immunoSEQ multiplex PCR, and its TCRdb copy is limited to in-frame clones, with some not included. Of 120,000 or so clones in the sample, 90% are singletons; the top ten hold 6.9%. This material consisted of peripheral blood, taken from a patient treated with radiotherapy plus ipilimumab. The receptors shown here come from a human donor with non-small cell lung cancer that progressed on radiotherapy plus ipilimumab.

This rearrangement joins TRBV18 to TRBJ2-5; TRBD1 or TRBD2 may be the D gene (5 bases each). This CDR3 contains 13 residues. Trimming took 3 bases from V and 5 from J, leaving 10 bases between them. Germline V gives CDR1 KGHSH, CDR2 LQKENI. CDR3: CASSPGVGETQYF. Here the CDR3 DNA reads TGTGCCAGCTCACCGGGGGTAGGGGAGACCCAGTACTTC. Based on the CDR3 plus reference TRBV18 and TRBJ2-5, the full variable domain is NAGVMQNPRHLVRRRGQEARLRCSPMKGHSHVYWYRQLPEEGLKFMVYLQKENIIDESGMPKERFSAEFPKEGPSILRIQQVVRGDSAAYFCASSPGVGETQYFGPGTRLLVL.

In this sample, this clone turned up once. The CDR3 loop reads CASSPPTGMRDTQYF. The CDR3 bases are TGTGCCAGCTCACCACCGACAGGGATGAGAGATACGCAGTATTTT. The chain has TRBV18 and TRBJ2-3; 7 bases map to TRBD1. The CDR3 totals 15 residues. Looked up from germline, CDR1 is KGHSH and CDR2 is LQKENI. V lost 0 bases and J lost 5; bases outside the gene matches: 5.

The CDR3 loop is CASSVGGAGETQYF. The CDR3 DNA reads TGTGCCAGCAGCGTAGGAGGGGCCGGGGAGACCCAGTACTTC. The chain carries TRBV9 and TRBJ2-5, with D tentatively TRBD1 or TRBD2 (5 bases each). Between the trimmed V and J ends, which lost 0 bases and 5 bases, there was a span of 11 bases. Germline CDR1 and CDR2: SGDLS and YYNGEE. This CDR3 has 14 residues.

CDR3 coding DNA: TGCGCCAGCAGCCAAGATCGAGGGGATCCGGGCAATCAGCCCCAGCATTTT. This encodes CASSQDRGDPGNQPQHF. V gene TRBV4-1 combines with J gene TRBJ1-5; D possibly corresponds to TRBD1 (5 bases). The CDR3 sequence is 17 residues long. The germline V gene encodes CDR1 MGHRA and CDR2 YSYEKL. V lost 0 bases, J lost 2 bases, and 14 bases lay in between.